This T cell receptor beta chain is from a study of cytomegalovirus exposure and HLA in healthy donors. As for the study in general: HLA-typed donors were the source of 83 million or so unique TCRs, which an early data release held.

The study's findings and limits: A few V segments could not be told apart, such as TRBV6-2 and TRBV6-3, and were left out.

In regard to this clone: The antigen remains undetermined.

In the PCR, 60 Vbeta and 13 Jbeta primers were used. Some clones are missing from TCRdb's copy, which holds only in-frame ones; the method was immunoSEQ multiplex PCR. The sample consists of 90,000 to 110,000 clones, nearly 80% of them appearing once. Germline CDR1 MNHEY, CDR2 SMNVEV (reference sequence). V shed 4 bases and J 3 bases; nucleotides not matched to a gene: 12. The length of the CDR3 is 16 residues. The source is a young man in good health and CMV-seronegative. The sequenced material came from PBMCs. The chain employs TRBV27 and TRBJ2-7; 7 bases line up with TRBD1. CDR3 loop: CASSSPRQGLNYEQYF. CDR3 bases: TGTGCCAGCAGTTCCCCCCGACAGGGATTGAACTACGAGCAGTACTTC.